These T cell receptor beta chains were read from a single sample in a study of blood T cell repertoires in COVID-19. Sequencing used immunoSEQ multiplex PCR; TCRdb keeps in-frame clones, though not all of them. Counted here are roughly 70,000 clones, roughly 89% occurring once; the ten biggest clones make up 8.5%. The specimen was peripheral blood. These receptors all stem from a human donor in a cohort sampled during active COVID-19. CDR3s include the opening cysteine and the closing phenylalanine or tryptophan. D genes are given only for firm matches. Part of the rows lack a size; the others show once, few, many or a class for expanded clones.

>TRBV2|-|TRBD1|TRBJ2-7
TGTGCCAGCAGTGAATGGGGACAGGGGGATTTAGGGACCTACGAGCAGTACTTC
CASSEWGQGDLGTYEQYF
>TRBV9|-|TRBD1|TRBJ1-4
TGTGCCAGCAGCGCAGGGACAGGGGACCATTCGAATGAAAAACTGTTTTTT
CASSAGTGDHSNEKLFF
>TRBV6-5|-|-|TRBJ2-7
TGTGCCAGCAGCCACCCGACAGGAAGTAAGGACGAGCAGTACTTC
CASSHPTGSKDEQYF
>TRBV24-1|-|-|TRBJ1-2
TGTGCCACCAGTGATAAAACGCGTCAACCCTATGGCTACACCTTC
CATSDKTRQPYGYTF
>TRBV10-3|once|-|TRBJ2-7
TGTGCCATCAGTGAGAAGAAAGTAGGGGGTACCTACGAGCAGTACTTC
CAISEKKVGGTYEQYF
>TRBV7-8|-|TRBD2|TRBJ2-2
TGTGCCAGCAGCTCTAGCCAGGGACTAGCGGGGGGGCCGGGCGGTGACACCGGGGAGCTGTTTTTT
CASSSSQGLAGGPGGDTGELFF
>TRBV6-5|-|-|TRBJ1-1
TGTGCCAGCAGTTACTCGAGGGACTTGAACACTGAAGCTTTCTTT
CASSYSRDLNTEAFF
>TRBV4-2|-|-|TRBJ1-2
TGTGCCAGCAGCCAACTACCCCCTCCAGGGGAATACTTCTATGGCTACACCTTC
CASSQLPPPGEYFYGYTF
>TRBV9|-|-|TRBJ1-1
TGTGCCAGCAGCGCCTTCTCACAGGGCTTCGTCACTGAAGCTTTCTTT
CASSAFSQGFVTEAFF
>TRBV14|-|-|TRBJ2-7
TGTGCCAGCAGCCCTCTGGCCAGGGGAGCCCTCTACGAGCAGTACTTC
CASSPLARGALYEQYF
>TRBV21-1|-|-|TRBJ1-4
TGTGCCAGCAGCAGAGGGGGCGAGGGGACAGCTAAAAAACTGTTTTTT
CASSRGGEGTAKKLFF
>TRBV27|-|TRBD1|TRBJ1-6
TGTGCCAGCAGTCTCGGACAGGGAGAATCACCCCTCCACTTT
CASSLGQGESPLHF
>TRBV4-3|once|TRBD2|TRBJ2-7
TGCGCCAGCAGCCAGCTGAGCGGGGGCCCACTTAACGAGCAGTACTTC
CASSQLSGGPLNEQYF
>TRBV9|-|-|TRBJ2-1
TGTGCCAGCAGCGTAGGTGCCCACGGCTCCTACAATGAGCAGTTCTTC
CASSVGAHGSYNEQFF
>TRBV6-5|once|-|TRBJ2-7
TGTGCCAGCACTCGAACCGGAGGGTGGGAGCAGTACTTC
CASTRTGGWEQYF
>TRBV19|-|-|TRBJ1-1
TGTGCCAGTAGTCCCCCGGGGGGACACACTGAAGCTTTCTTT
CASSPPGGHTEAFF
>TRBV4-1|-|-|TRBJ2-7
TGCGCCAGCAGCCATATTTTAAGTGGACAGAGAACCTACGAGCAGTACTTC
CASSHILSGQRTYEQYF
>TRBV7-8|once|-|TRBJ1-1
TGTGCCAGCAGCTTAGGGTCCGACAGTCCCACTGAAGCTTTCTTT
CASSLGSDSPTEAFF
>TRBV14|-|-|TRBJ2-1
TGTGCCAGCAGCCAATCCTCCAGGGGTCATGAGCAGTTCTTC
CASSQSSRGHEQFF
>TRBV30|-|TRBD1|TRBJ2-7
TGTGCCTGGAGTGTTCCGACAGGGTGGCCCTACGAGCAGTACTTC
CAWSVPTGWPYEQYF
>TRBV7-2|-|TRBD1|TRBJ1-2
TGTGCCAGCAGCGCAGGGGGCGCGGTCTATGGCTACACCTTC
CASSAGGAVYGYTF
>TRBV7-3|-|TRBD2|TRBJ2-7
TGTGCCAGCAGCTTCGCAGCGGGGGGCTACGAGCAGTACTTC
CASSFAAGGYEQYF
>TRBV6-4|-|-|TRBJ1-1
TGTGCCAGCAGGCAAGCGTATCTGCACACTGAAGCTTTCTTT
CASRQAYLHTEAFF
>TRBV6-1|-|TRBD2|TRBJ2-7
TGTGCCAGCAGTGACACAGGACTAGCGGGGGGATACGAGCAGTACTTC
CASSDTGLAGGYEQYF
>TRBV11-2|-|TRBD1|TRBJ2-7
TGTGCCAGCAGCCCAGGTATTAGGGGACAGGGAACCTACGAGCAGTACTTC
CASSPGIRGQGTYEQYF
>TRBV10-3|-|TRBD1|TRBJ1-2
TGTGCCATCAGGACAGGGGGCACGGGAGGCTACACCTTC
CAIRTGGTGGYTF
>TRBV12-3/TRBV12-4|-|-|TRBJ2-1
TGTGCCAGCAGTTTACGCGGTGGGGGGGCCGGGTTCTTC
CASSLRGGGAGFF
>TRBV4-1|-|-|TRBJ1-4
TGCGCCAGCAGCCAAGTTTCGCAGGGGTCTGAAAAACTGTTTTTT
CASSQVSQGSEKLFF
>TRBV5-1|-|TRBD1|TRBJ2-7
TGCGCCAGCAGCCCGGGACAGGGGAAAGCGTCTCACGAGCAGTACTTC
CASSPGQGKASHEQYF
>TRBV18|-|TRBD1|TRBJ2-7
TGTGCCAGCTCACCACCGAGGGGACAGGGGTGGCACGAGCAGTACTTC
CASSPPRGQGWHEQYF
>TRBV3-1/TRBV3-2|-|-|TRBJ1-6
TGTGCCAGCAGCCAAGGGCGGGATTCACCCCTCCACTTT
CASSQGRDSPLHF
>TRBV3-1/TRBV3-2|-|-|TRBJ2-7
TGTGCCAGCAGCCAAGACAGATTCTCCTACGAGCAGTACTTC
CASSQDRFSYEQYF
>TRBV5-4|-|-|TRBJ1-2
TGTGCCAGCAGCTTGGACAGGGCCTATGGCTACACCTTC
CASSLDRAYGYTF
>TRBV11-2|-|TRBD1|TRBJ2-7
TGTGCCAGCAGCCCGGACAGGGGTCCGGGTCTTACCTACGAGCAGTACTTC
CASSPDRGPGLTYEQYF
>TRBV25-1|-|-|TRBJ1-5
TGTGCCAGTTCTCGGGACTCCGTGGAGCCCCAGCATTTT
CASSRDSVEPQHF
>TRBV5-5|-|-|TRBJ2-7
-
CASSDPPFVGQGTGYF
>TRBV4-1|-|TRBD1|TRBJ2-7
TGCGCCAGCAGCCAGGGGACAGGGTCCGAGCAGTACTTC
CASSQGTGSEQYF
>TRBV7-8|once|-|TRBJ2-7
TGTGCCAGCAGCTCCAGTACAGGTCCCTACGAGCAGTACTTC
CASSSSTGPYEQYF
>TRBV30|-|TRBD1|TRBJ1-5
TGTGCCTGGAGTGTCGGGACAGCAAATAGCAATCAGCCCCAGCATTTT
CAWSVGTANSNQPQHF
>TRBV24-1|once|-|TRBJ1-1
TGTGCCACCAGATTATCCCCAGGGAACACTGAAGCTTTCTTT
CATRLSPGNTEAFF
>TRBV6-2/TRBV6-3|-|-|TRBJ2-7
TGTGCCAGCAGTTCAACAGGGGAGGCCTACGAGCAGTACTTC
CASSSTGEAYEQYF